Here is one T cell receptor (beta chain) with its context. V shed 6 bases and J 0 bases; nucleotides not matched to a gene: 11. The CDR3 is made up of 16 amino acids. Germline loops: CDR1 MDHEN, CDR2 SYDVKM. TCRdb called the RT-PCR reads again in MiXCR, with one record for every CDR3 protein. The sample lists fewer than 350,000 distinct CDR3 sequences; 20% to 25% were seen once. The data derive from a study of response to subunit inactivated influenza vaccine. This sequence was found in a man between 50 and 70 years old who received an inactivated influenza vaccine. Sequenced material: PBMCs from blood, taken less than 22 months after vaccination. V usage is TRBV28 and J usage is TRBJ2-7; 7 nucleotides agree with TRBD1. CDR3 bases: TGTGCCAGCAGAACCACGTACAGGGGATTCTCCTACGAGCAGTACTTC. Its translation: CASRTTYRGFSYEQYF.